One sample yielded the 26 T cell receptor beta chains listed below, sequenced in a study of T cells after yellow fever vaccination. A single record per CDR3 protein comes from TCRdb applying MiXCR to the 5' RACE reads. Counted here are about 320,000 distinct CDR3 sequences, around 4.3% occurring once; the ten biggest clones make up 19%. The starting material was PBMCs, obtained 15 days after the yellow fever booster vaccination. The source of these receptors is a man between 18 and 29 years old who received the YFV17D yellow fever vaccine.

The V and J genes are TRBV18 and TRBJ2-3; no reliable D call. Germline V gene lookup returns CDR1 KGHSH and CDR2 LQKENI. The CDR3 has 15 amino acids. Trimming took off 3 bases at V and 5 bases at J, with 15 bases between the two ends. CDR3 sequence reads: CASSPSHLSGDTQYF. CDR3 sequence (DNA): TGTGCCAGCTCACCCTCGCACCTGAGTGGAGATACGCAGTATTTT.

This clonotype has more than one count but fewer than ten. V gene TRBV4-3 combines with J gene TRBJ1-4, with TRBD1 as a possible D gene (6 bases). Trimming stripped 1 base from V and 8 bases from J, with 17 bases between. The germline V gene encodes CDR1 LGHNA and CDR2 YSLEER. This CDR3 comprises 16 residues. Here the CDR3 DNA reads TGCGCCAGCAGCCAAGGGTACGGGGGCGCTTGGGAAAAACTGTTTTTT. Translated, it gives CASSQGYGGAWEKLFF.

The rearrangement joins TRBV4-1 to TRBJ1-1, with 9 bases aligning to TRBD1. Trimming cost V 7 bases and J 1 base; bases outside gene matches: 7. This CDR3 spans 15 amino acids. Germline CDR1 is MGHRA and CDR2 is YSYEKL. For the CDR3, the DNA is TGCGCCAGCACCCTTAGGACAGGGGCGAACACTGAAGCTTTCTTT. The encoded protein is CASTLRTGANTEAFF.

This clonotype turned up a few times. The V and J genes are TRBV5-1 and TRBJ2-5; 10 nucleotides line up with TRBD1. CDR1 is SGHRS, CDR2 YFSETQ, per germline. CDR3 length: 16 amino acids. The V gene end was trimmed by 0 bases and the J gene end by 0 bases; junction bases not matched to a gene: 2. The CDR3 sequence is CASSLGQGAYQETQYF. The CDR3 nucleotides are TGCGCCAGCAGCTTGGGACAGGGGGCGTACCAAGAGACCCAGTACTTC.

This clonotype was observed many times. V and J are TRBV10-2 and TRBJ2-7; D is perhaps TRBD2 (6 bases). The CDR3 is 14 amino acids. CDR1 and CDR2 from the germline V gene are WSHSY and SAAADI. The V gene lost 2 bases and the J gene lost 2 bases, with 10 bases spanning the gap. The CDR3 region has the DNA TGCGCCAGCAGTGAGACCCCGGGGGCCTACGAGCAGTACTTC. As protein: CASSETPGAYEQYF.

This clonotype was counted at least ten times. The V gene is TRBV15, the J gene TRBJ2-5; D may be TRBD2 (6 bases). Deletions cut 5 bases from V and 3 bases from J, with 13 bases between. CDR3 length: 14 amino acids. Germline V lookup: CDR1 LNHNV, CDR2 YYDKDF (reference sequence). This CDR3 reads CATSYGGAEETQYF. CDR3 DNA sequence: TGTGCCACCAGCTATGGAGGGGCGGAAGAGACCCAGTACTTC. Variable domain in full (rest from reference TRBV15 and TRBJ2-5): DAMVIQNPRYQVTQFGKPVTLSCSQTLNHNVMYWYQQKSSQAPKLLFHYYDKDFNNEADTPDNFQSRRPNTSFCFLDIRSPGLGDTAMYLCATSYGGAEETQYFGPGTRLLVL.

CDR3 nucleotide sequence: TGTGCCAGCAGTGAATCCCCCCCGGGGACGAACACTGAAGCTTTCTTT. Translation: CASSESPPGTNTEAFF. The chain employs TRBV25-1 and TRBJ1-1, with D possibly TRBD1 on 5 matching bases. V was cut by 1 base and J by 1 base, with 13 bases left in between. Germline V lookup: CDR1 MGHDK, CDR2 SYGVNS. CDR3 length equals 16 residues.

A few counts support this clonotype. This chain connects TRBV5-6 to TRBJ1-2, with 8 bases fitting TRBD1. The J segment lost 7 bases and the V segment lost 1 base, leaving 6 bases of the junction unmatched. The CDR3 runs to 14 residues. Germline-derived CDR1 and CDR2 are SGHDT and YYEEEE. CDR3 sequence reads: CASSLFQGASGYTF. The CDR3 bases are TGTGCCAGCAGCTTGTTTCAGGGGGCGAGTGGCTACACCTTC. The entire variable domain, with the rest obtained from reference TRBV5-6 and TRBJ1-2, is as follows: DAGVTQSPTHLIKTRGQQVTLRCSPKSGHDTVSWYQQALGQGPQFIFQYYEEEERQRGNFPDRFSGHQFPNYSSELNVNALLLGDSALYLCASSLFQGASGYTFGSGTRLTVV.

This clonotype was seen a handful of times. The genes are TRBV4-1 and TRBJ1-2; 7 nucleotides line up with TRBD1. V lost 4 bases to trimming and J lost 6 bases; unmatched junction nucleotides: 8. Germline V gene sequence: CDR1 MGHRA, CDR2 YSYEKL. The CDR3 runs 14 residues. CDR3 residues: CASSPPGQTHGYTF. The CDR3, as DNA: TGCGCCAGCAGCCCCCCGGGACAGACCCATGGCTACACCTTC.

Ten or more counts support this clonotype. The chain employs TRBV7-9 and TRBJ2-7; maybe TRBD2 (5 bases). Germline CDR1 is SEHNR and CDR2 is FQNEAQ (reference sequence). The CDR3 covers 12 residues. The germline V and J ends were trimmed by 7 bases and 6 bases, with 13 bases remaining between them. The DNA for the CDR3 is TGTGCCAGCAAGGCCCCGGAGGCCGAGCAGTACTTC. Amino acids: CASKAPEAEQYF.

The V gene is TRBV4-2, the J gene TRBJ2-3, with 9 bases identical to TRBD2. This CDR3 has 17 residues. CDR1 and CDR2 from the germline V gene are LGHNA and YNFKEQ. The J segment lost 2 bases and the V segment lost 0 bases, leaving 6 bases of the junction unmatched. The CDR3 DNA follows: TGTGCCAGCAGCCAAGATTGGCGGGGGGGATACACAGATACGCAGTATTTT. It is translated as CASSQDWRGGYTDTQYF.

This clonotype was seen ten or more times. The chain links TRBV5-1 to TRBJ2-1; D is perhaps TRBD1 or TRBD2 (6 bases each). The germline CDR1 and CDR2 sequences are SGHRS and YFSETQ. Deletions cut 4 bases from V and 6 bases from J, with 17 bases between. The CDR3 runs 15 residues. CDR3 in amino acids: CASSGQGMGGNEQFF. CDR3 coding DNA: TGCGCCAGCAGCGGCCAGGGGATGGGGGGCAATGAGCAGTTCTTC. Full variable domain (rest looked up from reference TRBV5-1 and TRBJ2-1): KAGVTQTPRYLIKTRGQQVTLSCSPISGHRSVSWYQQTPGQGLQFLFEYFSETQRNKGNFPGRFSGRQFSNSRSEMNVSTLELGDSALYLCASSGQGMGGNEQFFGPGTRLTVL.

The chain recombines TRBV12-3 or TRBV12-4 with TRBJ2-5; no firm D call. This CDR3 has 13 amino acids. Deletions cut 7 bases from V and 5 bases from J, with 14 bases between. The CDR3 DNA follows: TGTGCCAGCATTTCGAGTACAGCGGAGACCCAGTACTTC. Protein: CASISSTAETQYF.

This clonotype was picked up many times. V gene TRBV18 combines with J gene TRBJ1-6; perhaps TRBD1 as D (5 bases). The CDR3 contains 15 residues. The V gene lost 5 bases and the J gene lost 8 bases, with 16 bases spanning the gap. Germline lookup yields CDR1 KGHSH and CDR2 LQKENI. For the CDR3, the DNA is TGTGCCAGCTCAGCCGGGGCCCCGGGAGATTCACCCCTCCACTTT. Translating it yields CASSAGAPGDSPLHF.

The table lists this clonotype with many counts. V is TRBV5-1 and J is TRBJ1-6, with D uncertain. Germline V CDR1 and CDR2: SGHRS, YFSETQ. The V end was cut by 0 bases, the J end by 7 bases, with 8 bases between. This CDR3 has 14 residues. The CDR3 loop reads CASSLDGGNSPLHF. CDR3 nucleotide sequence: TGCGCCAGCAGCTTGGACGGAGGGAATTCACCCCTCCACTTT.

This clonotype was counted many times. V usage is TRBV5-1 and J usage is TRBJ2-6; no definite D call. V was cut by 0 bases and J by 2 bases, with 3 bases left in between. From germline, CDR1 is SGHRS and CDR2 YFSETQ. The CDR3 is made up of 14 amino acids. This chain's CDR3 is CASSLDTGANVLTF. CDR3 coding DNA: TGCGCCAGCAGCTTGGATACTGGGGCCAACGTCCTGACTTTC.

The chain joins TRBV28 to TRBJ1-5; tentatively, D is TRBD1 (5 bases). The CDR3 contains 13 residues. Germline V gives CDR1 MDHEN, CDR2 SYDVKM. The V end lost 6 bases, the J end lost 7 bases, and 13 bases lay between the germline ends. CDR3 nucleotide sequence: TGTGCCAGCAGGGGCGCAGGGCCCCAGCCCCAGCATTTT. It encodes CASRGAGPQPQHF.

The V gene is TRBV12-3 or TRBV12-4, the J gene TRBJ2-5; D is unresolved. There are 14 residues in the CDR3. Trimming stripped 6 bases from V and 0 bases from J, with 11 bases between. The CDR3 sequence is CASRGDSNQETQYF. CDR3 in DNA: TGTGCCAGCAGGGGTGACTCTAACCAAGAGACCCAGTACTTC.

The V call is TRBV7-2, the J call TRBJ1-3; D ambiguous. CDR3 length equals 12 residues. Germline CDR1 and CDR2: SGHTA and FQGNSA. The V gene lost 8 bases and the J gene lost 4 bases, with 9 bases spanning the gap. The CDR3 nucleotides read TGTGCCAGCCGTGAGGTGGGAAACACCATATATTTT. This encodes CASREVGNTIYF.

This clonotype came up many times. V usage is TRBV20-1 and J usage is TRBJ1-1; TRBD1 matches 7 bases. The germline CDR1 and CDR2 sequences are DFQATT and SNEGSKA (reference sequence). Germline trimming cut 3 bases from V and 4 bases from J; bases unmatched to any gene: 5. The CDR3 is 13 residues long. DNA for the CDR3: TGCAGTGCTAGGCTGCCAGGGGGCACTGAAGCTTTCTTT. Protein sequence: CSARLPGGTEAFF.

The genes are TRBV20-1 and TRBJ2-4, with D possibly being TRBD1 (7 bases). The CDR3 sequence is 14 residues long. Trimming stripped 4 bases from V and 6 bases from J, with 16 bases between. The V gene's germline CDR1 is DFQATT and CDR2 SNEGSKA (reference sequence). CDR3 DNA: TGCAGTGCTAAGGAGGGGGCAGGGAGAAACATTCAGTACTTC. Protein: CSAKEGAGRNIQYF.

In this sample, this clonotype turned up a few times. The rearrangement links TRBV5-4 to TRBJ2-5, with a possible D match to TRBD1 (6 bases). Germline lookup yields CDR1 SGHNT and CDR2 YYREEE (reference sequence). This CDR3 contains 16 residues. V was cut by 4 bases and J by 4 bases, with 20 bases left in between. The CDR3 bases are TGTGCCAGCAGCCTACCGGGACACCGAGGGAGAGAGACCCAGTACTTC. Its protein is CASSLPGHRGRETQYF.

The table lists this clonotype with a few counts. This sequence joins TRBV5-6 and TRBJ1-6, with a tentative D call TRBD1 (6 bases). Looked up from germline, CDR1 is SGHDT and CDR2 is YYEEEE. The length of the CDR3 is 16 residues. Trimming shortened V by 4 bases and J by 7 bases, and 18 bases separated the two germline ends. Here the CDR3 reads CASSPLQGLGNSPLHF. The CDR3 DNA follows: TGTGCCAGCAGCCCCCTCCAGGGGCTGGGGAATTCACCCCTCCACTTT.

This clonotype was detected a few times. The genes are TRBV12-3 or TRBV12-4 and TRBJ1-1, with D possibly TRBD1 on 6 matching bases. The CDR3 runs 13 residues. The ends were cut back, 5 bases at V and 4 bases at J, with 11 bases in the middle. CDR3 sequence reads: CASSQGHSTEAFF. The DNA for the CDR3 is TGTGCCAGCAGTCAGGGACACAGCACTGAAGCTTTCTTT.

This clonotype was observed at least ten times. The chain has TRBV20-1 and TRBJ2-5, with a weak D call TRBD2 (6 bases). V was cut by 4 bases and J by 0 bases, with 15 bases left in between. CDR1 is DFQATT and CDR2 is SNEGSKA in the germline V gene (reference sequence). This CDR3 is 15 amino acids long. CDR3 in DNA: TGCAGTGCTACCGTAGCGGCATCGAACCAAGAGACCCAGTACTTC. It encodes CSATVAASNQETQYF.

This clonotype has a handful of counts. The V call is TRBV4-3, the J call TRBJ1-1, with TRBD1 as a possible D gene (6 bases). CDR3 length: 18 residues. V was pared by 0 bases and J by 10 bases, with 27 bases between. CDR1 LGHNA and CDR2 YSLEER come from the germline V gene. This CDR3 is CASSQDPFPGPGVMGAFF. The DNA of the CDR3 is TGCGCCAGCAGCCAAGATCCTTTCCCCGGACCAGGGGTAATGGGAGCTTTCTTT.